Here is one T cell receptor (beta chain) with its context. Its antigen is still unknown. V was shortened by 10 bases and J by 0 bases, with 15 bases between the two germline ends. The CDR3 has 14 residues. Germline values: CDR1 SGHTA, CDR2 FQGNSA. The sample is drawn from a study of T cell responses to AZD1222 COVID-19 vaccine. The data were produced by immunoSEQ multiplex PCR, yet TCRdb's version contains in-frame clones alone and is incomplete. The sample includes approximately 70,000 clones, 86% of them seen just once. Findings and limits, study-wide: Targets within unmutated variant regions were reportedly found for nearly half of spike-specific TCRs. Spike-spanning, vaccine-associated CD4 TCRs were dominant at 160-218 and 743-854.

The TCR sequence derives from an adult in good health. The specimen was peripheral blood, collected on day 0 of AZD1222 vaccination. This sequence joins TRBV7-2 and TRBJ1-1; D possibly corresponds to TRBD1 (6 bases). CDR3 protein: CATKGGVVNTEAFF. Here the CDR3 DNA reads TGTGCCACCAAGGGGGGGGTAGTGAACACTGAAGCTTTCTTT.